The rows below give T cell receptor beta chains drawn from one sample of a study of blood T cell repertoires in COVID-19. The assay was immunoSEQ multiplex PCR, and TCRdb's table has in-frame clones only and misses some. The table lists some 150,000 clones, about 86% of them singletons, with around 6.5% in the top ten. Source material: peripheral blood. Receptor source: a woman over 75 in a cohort sampled during active or convalescent COVID-19. Both conserved end residues are part of each CDR3. The order of the fields is V gene, CDR3 protein.

V: TRBV15; CDR3: CATSSLAGGKETQYF
V: TRBV5-1; CDR3: CASSLDPDQNTGELFF
V: TRBV28; CDR3: CASSPPSGHGTEAFF
V: TRBV10-3; CDR3: CAISGPLDGKNIQYF
V: TRBV7-9; CDR3: CASSLSFFYNEQFF
V: TRBV19; CDR3: CASQPTWGRETQYF
V: TRBV27; CDR3: CASSFLNSGTGHTEAFF
V: TRBV5-1; CDR3: CASSSTGTVGSPLHF
V: TRBV6-5; CDR3: CASSSRQTSAYNEQFF
V: TRBV10-3; CDR3: CAISDVAGGLETQYF
V: TRBV20-1; CDR3: CSASPAGGGTEAFF